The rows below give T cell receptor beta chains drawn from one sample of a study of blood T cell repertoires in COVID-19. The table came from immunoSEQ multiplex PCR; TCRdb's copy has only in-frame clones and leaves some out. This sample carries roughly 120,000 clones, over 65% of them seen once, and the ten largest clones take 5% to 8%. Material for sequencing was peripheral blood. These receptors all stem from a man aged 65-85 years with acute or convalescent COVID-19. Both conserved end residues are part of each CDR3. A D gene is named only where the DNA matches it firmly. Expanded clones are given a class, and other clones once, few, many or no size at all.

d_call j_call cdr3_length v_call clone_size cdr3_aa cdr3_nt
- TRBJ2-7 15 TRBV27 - CASSPGGDSSYEQYF TGTGCCAGCAGTCCCGGCGGAGACAGCTCCTACGAGCAGTACTTC
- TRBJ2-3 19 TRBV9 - CASSATPGHPPLGTDTQYF TGTGCCAGCAGCGCCACTCCGGGACATCCCCCTCTCGGCACAGATACGCAGTATTTT
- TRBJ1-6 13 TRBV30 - CAWRIQGDSPLHF TGTGCCTGGAGGATTCAGGGCGATTCACCCCTCCACTTT
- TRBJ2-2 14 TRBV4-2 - CASSQEKGVGELFF TGTGCCAGCAGCCAAGAAAAGGGGGTCGGGGAGCTGTTTTTT
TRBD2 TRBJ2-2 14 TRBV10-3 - CAIRGLADTGELFF TGTGCCATCAGGGGACTAGCGGACACCGGGGAGCTGTTTTTT
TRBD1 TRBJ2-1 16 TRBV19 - CASSTRGRVTSSWQFF TGTGCCAGTAGTACAAGGGGGCGGGTGACCTCCTCATGGCAGTTCTTC
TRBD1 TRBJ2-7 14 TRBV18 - CASSEQGDMYEQYF TGTGCCAGCTCAGAACAGGGGGATATGTACGAGCAGTACTTC
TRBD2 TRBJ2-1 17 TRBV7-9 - CASSKIVGTSGRNEQFF TGTGCCAGCAGCAAGATCGTCGGGACTAGCGGGAGAAATGAGCAGTTCTTC
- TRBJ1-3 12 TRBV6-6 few CASEGAGNTIYF TGTGCCAGCGAAGGAGCGGGAAACACCATATATTTT
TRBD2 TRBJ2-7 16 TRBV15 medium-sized CATSTRRVAGDYEQYF TGTGCCACCAGCACGCGGAGAGTAGCGGGAGATTACGAGCAGTACTTC
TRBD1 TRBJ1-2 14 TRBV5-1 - CASSLAGTVYGYTF TGCGCCAGCAGCTTGGCCGGGACAGTTTATGGCTACACCTTC
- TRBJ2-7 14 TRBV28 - CASSWGSPTYEQYF TGTGCCAGCAGTTGGGGCAGCCCCACCTACGAGCAGTACTTC
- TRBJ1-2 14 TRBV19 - CASSRQRPGDGYTF TGTGCCAGTAGCCGCCAGAGGCCAGGGGATGGCTACACCTTC
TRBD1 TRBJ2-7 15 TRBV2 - CASSRQGGSSYEQYF TGTGCCAGCAGTAGACAGGGTGGGAGCTCCTACGAGCAGTACTTC
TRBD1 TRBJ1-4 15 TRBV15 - CATSRSRQGAEKLFF TGTGCCACCAGCAGATCTAGACAGGGGGCGGAAAAACTGTTTTTT
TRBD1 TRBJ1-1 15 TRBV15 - CATSRVGGAGTEAFF TGTGCCACCAGCAGAGTAGGGGGCGCAGGCACTGAAGCTTTCTTT
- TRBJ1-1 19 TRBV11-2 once CASSLANAGRGVMNTEAFF TGTGCCAGCAGCTTAGCAAATGCGGGACGGGGAGTCATGAACACTGAAGCTTTCTTT
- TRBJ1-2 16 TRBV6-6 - CASSYSPGGAGNGYTF TGTGCCAGCAGTTACTCTCCGGGCGGGGCAGGTAATGGCTACACCTTC
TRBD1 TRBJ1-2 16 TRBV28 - CASTYPPGQGGDGYTF TGTGCCAGCACCTATCCCCCGGGACAGGGAGGCGATGGCTACACCTTC
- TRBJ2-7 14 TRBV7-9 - CASSLAGGPNEQYF TGTGCCAGCAGCTTAGCGGGGGGGCCTAACGAGCAGTACTTC
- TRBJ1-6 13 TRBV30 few CAWSYSYNSPLHF TGTGCCTGGAGTTATTCCTATAATTCACCCCTCCACTTT
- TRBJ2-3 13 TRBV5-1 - CASSLAREDTQYF TGCGCCAGCAGCTTGGCACGCGAAGATACGCAGTATTTT
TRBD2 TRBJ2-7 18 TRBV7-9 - CASSFGGEQRAFGWEQYF TGTGCCAGCAGCTTCGGGGGGGAACAAAGGGCCTTCGGTTGGGAGCAGTACTTC
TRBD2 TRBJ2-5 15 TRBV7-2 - CASSPTSGGSETQYF TGTGCCAGCAGCCCGACTAGCGGGGGGTCAGAGACCCAGTACTTC
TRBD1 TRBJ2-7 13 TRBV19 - CASSGMTGNEQYF TGTGCCAGTAGTGGGATGACAGGGAACGAGCAGTACTTC
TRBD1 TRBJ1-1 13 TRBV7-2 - CASSSDRGSEAFF TGTGCCAGCAGCTCGGACAGGGGGAGTGAAGCTTTCTTT
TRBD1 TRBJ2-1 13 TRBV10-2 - CATAGTAYNEQFF TGCGCCACCGCCGGGACAGCCTACAATGAGCAGTTCTTC
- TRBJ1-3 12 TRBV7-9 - CASSLLVGTIYF TGTGCCAGCAGCTTACTGGTCGGCACCATATATTTT